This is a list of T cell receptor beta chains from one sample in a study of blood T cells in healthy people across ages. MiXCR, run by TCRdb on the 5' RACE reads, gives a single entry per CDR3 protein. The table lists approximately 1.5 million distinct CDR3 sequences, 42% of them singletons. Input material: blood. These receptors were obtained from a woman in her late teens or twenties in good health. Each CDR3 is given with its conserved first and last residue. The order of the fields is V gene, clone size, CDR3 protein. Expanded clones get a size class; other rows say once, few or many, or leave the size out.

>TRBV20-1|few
CSAVSPGQNSYGYTF
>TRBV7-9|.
CASSLARGGDAEAFF
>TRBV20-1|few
CSARSRLGNNEQFF
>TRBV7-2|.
CASSYNGLAYTDTQYF
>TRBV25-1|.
CAGSARGDGEAFF
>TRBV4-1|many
CASSQSGTLQETQYF
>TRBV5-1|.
CASSEDSYNEQYF
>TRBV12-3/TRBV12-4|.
CATVRGVSNTGELFF
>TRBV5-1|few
CASSLGGLAGKETQYF
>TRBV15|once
CATSRDLNFGNRPQHF
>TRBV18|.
CASSPTTQGGTEAFF
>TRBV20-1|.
CCSVPLAKNIQYF